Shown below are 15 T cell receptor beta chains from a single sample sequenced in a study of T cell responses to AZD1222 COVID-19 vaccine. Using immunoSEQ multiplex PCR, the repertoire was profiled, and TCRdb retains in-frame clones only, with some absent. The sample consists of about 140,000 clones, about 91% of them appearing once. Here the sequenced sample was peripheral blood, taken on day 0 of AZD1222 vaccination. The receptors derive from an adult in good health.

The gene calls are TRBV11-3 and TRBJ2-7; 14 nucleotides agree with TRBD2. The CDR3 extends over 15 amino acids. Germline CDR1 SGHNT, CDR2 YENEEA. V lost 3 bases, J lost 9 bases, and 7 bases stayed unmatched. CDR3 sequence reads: CASSFGTSGRTGQYF. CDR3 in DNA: TGTGCCAGCAGCTTTGGGACTAGCGGGAGAACGGGGCAGTACTTC.

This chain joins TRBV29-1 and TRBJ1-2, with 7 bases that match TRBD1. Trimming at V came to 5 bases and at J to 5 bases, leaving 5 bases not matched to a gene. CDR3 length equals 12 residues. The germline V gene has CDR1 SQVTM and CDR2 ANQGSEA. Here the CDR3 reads CSVPGGGYGYTF. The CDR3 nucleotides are TGCAGCGTTCCAGGGGGTGGGTATGGCTACACCTTC.

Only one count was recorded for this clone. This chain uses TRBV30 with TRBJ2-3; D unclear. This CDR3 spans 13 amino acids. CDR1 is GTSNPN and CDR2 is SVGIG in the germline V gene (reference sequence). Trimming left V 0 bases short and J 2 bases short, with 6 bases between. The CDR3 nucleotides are TGTGCCTGGAGTGTTGGAATCACAGATACGCAGTATTTT. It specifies CAWSVGITDTQYF.

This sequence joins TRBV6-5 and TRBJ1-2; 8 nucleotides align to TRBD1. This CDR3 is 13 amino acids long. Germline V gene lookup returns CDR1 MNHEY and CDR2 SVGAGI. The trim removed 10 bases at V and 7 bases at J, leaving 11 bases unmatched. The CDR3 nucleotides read TGTGCCACCCAGGACAGGGTCCTAGGTGGCTACACCTTC. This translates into CATQDRVLGGYTF.

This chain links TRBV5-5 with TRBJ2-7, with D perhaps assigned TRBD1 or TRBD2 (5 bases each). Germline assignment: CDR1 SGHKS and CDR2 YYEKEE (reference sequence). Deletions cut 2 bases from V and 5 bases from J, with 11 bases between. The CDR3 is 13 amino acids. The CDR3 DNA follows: TGTGCCAGCAGCTTCGGGACCCGTAACGAGCAGTACTTC. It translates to CASSFGTRNEQYF.

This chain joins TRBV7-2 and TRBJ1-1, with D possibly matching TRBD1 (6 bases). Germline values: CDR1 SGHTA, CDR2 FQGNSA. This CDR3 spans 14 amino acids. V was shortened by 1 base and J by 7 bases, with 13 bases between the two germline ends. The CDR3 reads CASSLGTAGYEAFF. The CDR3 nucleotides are TGTGCCAGCAGCTTAGGGACAGCAGGTTATGAAGCTTTCTTT.

The CDR3 here is CASSFRLGLPNNEQFF. Here the CDR3 DNA reads TGCGCCAGCAGCTTCAGGCTTGGACTACCAAACAATGAGCAGTTCTTC. V and J are TRBV5-1 and TRBJ2-1, with D perhaps TRBD2 (6 bases). Germline V CDR1 and CDR2: SGHRS, YFSETQ. This CDR3 contains 16 residues. The germline V and J ends were trimmed by 2 bases and 5 bases, with 17 bases remaining between them.

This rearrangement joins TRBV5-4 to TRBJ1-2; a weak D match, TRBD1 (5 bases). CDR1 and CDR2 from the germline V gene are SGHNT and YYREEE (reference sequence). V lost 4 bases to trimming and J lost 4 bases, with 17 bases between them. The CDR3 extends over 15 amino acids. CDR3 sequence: CASSTGPSTLYGYTF. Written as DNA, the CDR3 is TGTGCCAGCAGCACGGGACCATCCACACTCTATGGCTACACCTTC.

The CDR3 sequence: CAWSPGLPYNEQFF. CDR3 DNA: TGTGCCTGGAGTCCCGGACTACCATACAATGAGCAGTTCTTC. V gene TRBV30 combines with J gene TRBJ2-1; maybe TRBD2 (6 bases). This CDR3 region has 14 residues. The germline gives CDR1 GTSNPN, CDR2 SVGIG (reference sequence). Trimming shortened V by 2 bases and J by 4 bases, and 12 bases separated the two germline ends. Complete variable domain (other parts from reference TRBV30 and TRBJ2-1): SQTIHQWPATLVQPVGSPLSLECTVEGTSNPNLYWYRQAAGRGLQLLFYSVGIGQISSEVPQNLSASRPQDRQFILSSKKLLLSDSGFYLCAWSPGLPYNEQFFGPGTRLTVL.

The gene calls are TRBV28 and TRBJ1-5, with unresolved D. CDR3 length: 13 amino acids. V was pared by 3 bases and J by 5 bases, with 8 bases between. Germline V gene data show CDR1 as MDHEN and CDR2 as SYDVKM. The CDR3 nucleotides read TGTGCCAGCAGTTTGGACGGCTATCAGCCCCAGCATTTT. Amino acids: CASSLDGYQPQHF.

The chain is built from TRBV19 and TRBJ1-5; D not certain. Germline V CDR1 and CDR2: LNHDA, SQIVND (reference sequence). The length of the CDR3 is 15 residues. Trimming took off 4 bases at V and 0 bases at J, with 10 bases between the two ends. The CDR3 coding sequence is TGTGCCAGTAGTACAGCAGGAATTAGCAATCAGCCCCAGCATTTT. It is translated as CASSTAGISNQPQHF.

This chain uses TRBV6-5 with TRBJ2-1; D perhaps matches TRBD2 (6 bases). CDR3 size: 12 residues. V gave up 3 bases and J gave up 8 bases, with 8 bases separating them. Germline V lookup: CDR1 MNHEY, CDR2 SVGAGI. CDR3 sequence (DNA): TGTGCCAGCAGTTATGGGGAGGATGAGCAGTTCTTC. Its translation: CASSYGEDEQFF.

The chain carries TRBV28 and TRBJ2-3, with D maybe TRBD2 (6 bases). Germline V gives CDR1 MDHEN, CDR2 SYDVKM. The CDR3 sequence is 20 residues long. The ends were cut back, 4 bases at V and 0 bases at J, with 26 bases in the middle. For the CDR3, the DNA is TGTGCCAGCAGTTCAAACCCCCCCAGCGGGTATCAGTCTAGCACAGATACGCAGTATTTT. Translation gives CASSSNPPSGYQSSTDTQYF.

The CDR3 DNA reads TGTGCTAGTACCTTTGGTCTGAATGAAAAACTGTTTTTT. This sequence encodes CASTFGLNEKLFF. This chain joins TRBV12-5 and TRBJ1-4, with D unclear. This CDR3 comprises 13 residues. Trimming removed 8 bases from V and 5 bases from J, with 12 bases in between. The germline V gene encodes CDR1 LGHNT and CDR2 FRNRAP. Complete variable domain (other parts from reference TRBV12-5 and TRBJ1-4): DARVTQTPRHKVTEMGQEVTMRCQPILGHNTVFWYRQTMMQGLELLAYFRNRAPLDDSGMPKDRFSAEMPDATLATLKIQPSEPRDSAVYFCASTFGLNEKLFFGSGTQLSVL.

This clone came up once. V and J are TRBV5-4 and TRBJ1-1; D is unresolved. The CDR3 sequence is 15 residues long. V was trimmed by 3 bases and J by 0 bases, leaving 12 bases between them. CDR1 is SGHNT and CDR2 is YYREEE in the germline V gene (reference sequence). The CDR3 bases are TGTGCCAGCAGCTCGGGAGGAGGGATGAACACTGAAGCTTTCTTT. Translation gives CASSSGGGMNTEAFF.